Sequencing of this T cell receptor beta chain was carried out in a study of CXCR3-negative and CXCR3-positive naive CD8 T cells. The authors prepared UMI-labeled TRB cDNA libraries by 5' RACE. TCRdb processed the 5' RACE reads again and assigns one entry to each CDR3 protein, with no DNA. The repertoire table contains tens of thousands of distinct CDR3 sequences. Germline V CDR1 and CDR2: MNHEY, SVGEGT. This CDR3 is built from 15 residues. This TCR was sampled from a human donor in good health. Some clones in this sample may be carry-over from other donors' samples. Sequencing was performed on memory CD8+ T cells from blood. The V call is TRBV6-2 or TRBV6-3, the J call TRBJ2-3; TCRdb calls TRBD2, which cannot be checked without DNA. CDR3 sequence: CASRGPSGPPDTQYF.